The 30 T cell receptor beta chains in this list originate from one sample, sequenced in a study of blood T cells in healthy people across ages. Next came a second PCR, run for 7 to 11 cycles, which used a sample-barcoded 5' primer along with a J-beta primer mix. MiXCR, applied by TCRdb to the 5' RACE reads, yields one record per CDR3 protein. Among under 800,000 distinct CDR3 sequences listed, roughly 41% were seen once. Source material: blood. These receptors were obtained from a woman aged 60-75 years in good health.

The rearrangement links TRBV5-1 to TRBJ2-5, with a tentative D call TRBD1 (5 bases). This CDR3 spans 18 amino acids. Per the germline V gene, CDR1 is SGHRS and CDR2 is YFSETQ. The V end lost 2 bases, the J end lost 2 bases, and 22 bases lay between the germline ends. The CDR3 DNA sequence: TGCGCCAGCAGCTTAGATAGGCAGGGCCGGAAGGAACAAGAGACCCAGTACTTC. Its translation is CASSLDRQGRKEQETQYF.

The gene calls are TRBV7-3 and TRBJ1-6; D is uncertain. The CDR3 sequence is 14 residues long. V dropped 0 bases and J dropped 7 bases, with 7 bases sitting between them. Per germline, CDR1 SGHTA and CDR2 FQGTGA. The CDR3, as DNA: TGTGCCAGCAGCTTAACCCCGGAGAATTCACCCCTCCACTTT. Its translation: CASSLTPENSPLHF.

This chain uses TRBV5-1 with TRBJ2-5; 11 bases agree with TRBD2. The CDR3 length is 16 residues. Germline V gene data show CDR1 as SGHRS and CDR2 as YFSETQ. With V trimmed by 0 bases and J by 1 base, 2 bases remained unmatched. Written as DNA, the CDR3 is TGCGCCAGCAGCTTGGATAGCGGGAGGGCCCAAGAGACCCAGTACTTC. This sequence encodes CASSLDSGRAQETQYF.

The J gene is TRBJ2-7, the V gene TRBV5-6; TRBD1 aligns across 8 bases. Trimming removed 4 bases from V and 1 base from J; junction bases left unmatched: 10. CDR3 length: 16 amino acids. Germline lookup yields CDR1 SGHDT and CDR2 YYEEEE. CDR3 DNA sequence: TGTGCCAGCAGCATAGGGACAGGACTTAATTCCTACGAGCAGTACTTC. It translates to CASSIGTGLNSYEQYF.

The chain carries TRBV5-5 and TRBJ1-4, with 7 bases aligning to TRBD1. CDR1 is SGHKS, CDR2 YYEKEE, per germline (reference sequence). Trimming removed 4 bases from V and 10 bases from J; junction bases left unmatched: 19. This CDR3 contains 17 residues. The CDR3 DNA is TGTGCCAGCAGCCTAGAAGTGCCGGACAGGTGGGGTGGAAAACTGTTTTTT. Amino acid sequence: CASSLEVPDRWGGKLFF.

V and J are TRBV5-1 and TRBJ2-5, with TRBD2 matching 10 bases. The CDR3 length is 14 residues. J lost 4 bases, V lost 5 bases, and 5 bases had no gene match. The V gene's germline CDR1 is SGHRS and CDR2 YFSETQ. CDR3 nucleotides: TGCGCCAGCAGAGAGCGGGGGGGCTTAGAGACCCAGTACTTC. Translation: CASRERGGLETQYF. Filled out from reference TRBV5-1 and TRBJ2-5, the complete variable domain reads KAGVTQTPRYLIKTRGQQVTLSCSPISGHRSVSWYQQTPGQGLQFLFEYFSETQRNKGNFPGRFSGRQFSNSRSEMNVSTLELGDSALYLCASRERGGLETQYFGPGTRLLVL.

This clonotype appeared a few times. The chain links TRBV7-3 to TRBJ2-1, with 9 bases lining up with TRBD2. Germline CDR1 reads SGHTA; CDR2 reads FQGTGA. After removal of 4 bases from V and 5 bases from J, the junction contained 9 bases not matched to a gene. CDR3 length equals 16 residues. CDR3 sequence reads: CASSYRTSARNNEQFF. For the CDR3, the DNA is TGTGCCAGCAGCTACAGGACTAGCGCCAGAAACAATGAGCAGTTCTTC.

CDR3 region: CASSGTSGGDYYNEQFF. DNA for the CDR3: TGTGCCAGCAGTGGGACTAGCGGGGGGGACTACTACAATGAGCAGTTCTTC. V is TRBV2 and J is TRBJ2-1; TRBD2 agrees at 15 bases. V lost 4 bases to trimming and J lost 3 bases; unmatched junction nucleotides: 4. Germline V gives CDR1 SNHLY, CDR2 FYNNEI. The CDR3 runs 17 residues.

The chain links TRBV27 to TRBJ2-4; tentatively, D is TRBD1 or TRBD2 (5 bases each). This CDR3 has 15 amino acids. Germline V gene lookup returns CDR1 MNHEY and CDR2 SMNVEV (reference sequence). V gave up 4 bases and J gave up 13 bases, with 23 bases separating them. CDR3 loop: CASSWGRELSYKQYF. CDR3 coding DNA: TGTGCCAGCAGTTGGGGACGAGAGCTCTCCTACAAGCAGTACTTC.

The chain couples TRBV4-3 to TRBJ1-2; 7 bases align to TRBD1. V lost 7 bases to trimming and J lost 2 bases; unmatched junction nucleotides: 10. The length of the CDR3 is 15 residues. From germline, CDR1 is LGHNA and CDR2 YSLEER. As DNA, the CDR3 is TGCGCCAGCACCAGGGGGAGGGGCCTGAACTATGGCTACACCTTC. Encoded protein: CASTRGRGLNYGYTF.

The CDR3 is CSASFPGQGAYEQYF. The CDR3 DNA follows: TGCAGTGCTAGTTTTCCGGGACAGGGGGCCTACGAGCAGTACTTC. V and J are TRBV20-1 and TRBJ2-7, with 11 nucleotides matching TRBD1. Germline CDR1 is DFQATT and CDR2 is SNEGSKA (reference sequence). The CDR3 sequence is 15 residues long. Trimming removed 3 bases from V and 2 bases from J; junction bases left unmatched: 6.

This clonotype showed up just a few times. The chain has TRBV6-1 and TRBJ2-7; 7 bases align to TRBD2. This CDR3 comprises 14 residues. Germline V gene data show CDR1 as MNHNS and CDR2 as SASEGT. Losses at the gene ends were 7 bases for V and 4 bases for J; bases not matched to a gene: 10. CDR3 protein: CASTGRETLYEQYF. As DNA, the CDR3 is TGTGCCAGCACGGGGCGGGAGACCTTGTACGAGCAGTACTTC.

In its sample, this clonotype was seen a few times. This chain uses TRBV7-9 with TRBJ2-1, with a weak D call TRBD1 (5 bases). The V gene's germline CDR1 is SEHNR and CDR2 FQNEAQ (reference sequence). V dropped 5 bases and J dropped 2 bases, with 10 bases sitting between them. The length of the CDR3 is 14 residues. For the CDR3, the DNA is TGTGCCAGCAGCACCCGACAGACCTACAATGAGCAGTTCTTC. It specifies CASSTRQTYNEQFF.

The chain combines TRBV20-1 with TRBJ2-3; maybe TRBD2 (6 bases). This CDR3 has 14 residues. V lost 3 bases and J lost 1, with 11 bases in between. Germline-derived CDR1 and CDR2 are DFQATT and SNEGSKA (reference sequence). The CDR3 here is CSARTSWGTDTQYF. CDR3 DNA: TGCAGTGCTAGGACTAGTTGGGGCACAGATACGCAGTATTTT.

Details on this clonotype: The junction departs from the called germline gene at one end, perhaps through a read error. CDR3 DNA sequence: TGTGCCAGCAGCTCCCGTGACAGGGGAGCCTACAATGAGCAGTTATTC. Translated, it gives CASSSRDRGAYNEQLF. V is TRBV7-2 and J is TRBJ2-1, with 8 nucleotides matching TRBD1. The length of the CDR3 is 16 residues. Germline CDR1 and CDR2: SGHTA and FQGNSA.

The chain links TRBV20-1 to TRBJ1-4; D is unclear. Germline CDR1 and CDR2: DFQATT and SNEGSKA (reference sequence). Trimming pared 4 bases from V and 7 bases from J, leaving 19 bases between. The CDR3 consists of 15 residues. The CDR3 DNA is TGCAGTGCTACTAACCTCCGGGATCGGGTTGAAAAACTGTTTTTT. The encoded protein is CSATNLRDRVEKLFF.

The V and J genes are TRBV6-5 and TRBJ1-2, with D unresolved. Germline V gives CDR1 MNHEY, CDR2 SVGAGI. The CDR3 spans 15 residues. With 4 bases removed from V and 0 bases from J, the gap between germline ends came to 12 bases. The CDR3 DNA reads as TGTGCCAGCAGTTCCCCTGCGGGAGCTAACTATGGCTACACCTTC. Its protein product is CASSSPAGANYGYTF.

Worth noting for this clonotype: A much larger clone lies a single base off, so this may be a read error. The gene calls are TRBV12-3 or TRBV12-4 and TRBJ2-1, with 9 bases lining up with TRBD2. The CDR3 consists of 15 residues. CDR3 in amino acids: CAGSLQAGGPHEQFF. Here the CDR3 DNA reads TGTGCCGGCAGTTTACAGGCGGGGGGGCCCCATGAGCAGTTCTTC.

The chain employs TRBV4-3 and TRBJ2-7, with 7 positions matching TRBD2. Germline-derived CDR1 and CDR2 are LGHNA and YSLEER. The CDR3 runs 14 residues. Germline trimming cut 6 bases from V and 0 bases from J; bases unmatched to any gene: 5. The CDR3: CASSAQRDSYEQYF. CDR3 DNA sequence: TGCGCCAGCAGTGCCCAGCGGGACTCCTACGAGCAGTACTTC.

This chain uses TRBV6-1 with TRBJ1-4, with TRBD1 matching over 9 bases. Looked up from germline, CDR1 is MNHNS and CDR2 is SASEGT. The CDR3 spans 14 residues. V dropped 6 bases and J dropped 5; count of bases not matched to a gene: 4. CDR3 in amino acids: CASRTGGMNEKLFF. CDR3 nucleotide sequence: TGTGCCAGCAGAACAGGGGGCATGAATGAAAAACTGTTTTTT.

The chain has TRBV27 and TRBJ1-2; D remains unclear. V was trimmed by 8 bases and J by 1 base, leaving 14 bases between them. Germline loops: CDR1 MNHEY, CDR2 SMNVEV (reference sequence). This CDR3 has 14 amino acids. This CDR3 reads CASAQRTLNYGYTF. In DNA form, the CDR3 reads TGTGCCAGCGCCCAGCGAACACTTAACTATGGCTACACCTTC.

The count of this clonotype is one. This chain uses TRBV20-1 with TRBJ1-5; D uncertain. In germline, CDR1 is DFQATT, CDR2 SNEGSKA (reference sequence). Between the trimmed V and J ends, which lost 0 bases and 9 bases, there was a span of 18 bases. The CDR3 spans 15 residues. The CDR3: CSARDSRGQMGPQHF. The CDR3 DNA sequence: TGCAGTGCTAGAGATTCGCGGGGTCAGATGGGGCCCCAGCATTTT.

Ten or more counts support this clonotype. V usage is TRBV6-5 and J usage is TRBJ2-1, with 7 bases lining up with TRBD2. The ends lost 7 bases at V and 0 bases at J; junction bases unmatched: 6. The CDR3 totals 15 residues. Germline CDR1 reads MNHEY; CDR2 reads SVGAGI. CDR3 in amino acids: CASTRGVSSYNEQFF. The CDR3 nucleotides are TGTGCCAGCACTCGGGGGGTTAGCTCCTACAATGAGCAGTTCTTC.

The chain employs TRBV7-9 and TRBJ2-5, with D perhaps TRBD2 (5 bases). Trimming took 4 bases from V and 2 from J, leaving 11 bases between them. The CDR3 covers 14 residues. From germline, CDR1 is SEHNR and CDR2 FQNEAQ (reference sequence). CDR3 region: CASSSLEGQETQYF. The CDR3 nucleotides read TGTGCCAGCAGCTCCCTAGAGGGTCAAGAGACCCAGTACTTC.

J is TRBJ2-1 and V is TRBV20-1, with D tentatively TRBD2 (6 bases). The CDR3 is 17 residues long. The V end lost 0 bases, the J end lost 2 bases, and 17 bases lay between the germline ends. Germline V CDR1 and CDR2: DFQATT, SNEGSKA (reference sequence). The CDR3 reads CSARDPLAEGAYNEQFF. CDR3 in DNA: TGCAGTGCTAGAGATCCCTTAGCGGAGGGAGCCTACAATGAGCAGTTCTTC.

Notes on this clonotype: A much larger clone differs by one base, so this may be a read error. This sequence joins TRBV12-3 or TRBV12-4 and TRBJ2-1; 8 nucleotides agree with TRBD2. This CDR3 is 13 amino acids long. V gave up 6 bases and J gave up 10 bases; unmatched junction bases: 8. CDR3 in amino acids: CASSAGLAGEQFF. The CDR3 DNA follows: TGTGCCAGCAGCGCCGGACTAGCTGGGGAGCAGTTCTTC.

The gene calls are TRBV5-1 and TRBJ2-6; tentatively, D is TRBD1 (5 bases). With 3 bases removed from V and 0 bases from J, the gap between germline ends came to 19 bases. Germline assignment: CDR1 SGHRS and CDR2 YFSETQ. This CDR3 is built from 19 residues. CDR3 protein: CASSSLLRAAVSGANVLTF. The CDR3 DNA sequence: TGCGCCAGCAGCTCTCTACTCAGGGCCGCGGTCTCTGGGGCCAACGTCCTGACTTTC.

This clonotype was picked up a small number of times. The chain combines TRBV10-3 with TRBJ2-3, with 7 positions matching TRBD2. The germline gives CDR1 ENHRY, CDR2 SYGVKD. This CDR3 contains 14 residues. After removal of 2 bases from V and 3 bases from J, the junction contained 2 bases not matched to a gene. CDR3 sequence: CAISERGETDTQYF. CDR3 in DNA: TGTGCCATCAGTGAGCGGGGGGAGACAGATACGCAGTATTTT.

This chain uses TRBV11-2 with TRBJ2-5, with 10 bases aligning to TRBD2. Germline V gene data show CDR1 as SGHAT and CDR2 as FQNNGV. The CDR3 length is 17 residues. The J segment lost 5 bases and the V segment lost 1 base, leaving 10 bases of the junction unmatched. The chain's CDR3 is CASSLGGSGGLGETQYF. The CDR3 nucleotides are TGTGCCAGCAGCTTAGGTGGTAGCGGGGGGCTGGGGGAGACCCAGTACTTC.

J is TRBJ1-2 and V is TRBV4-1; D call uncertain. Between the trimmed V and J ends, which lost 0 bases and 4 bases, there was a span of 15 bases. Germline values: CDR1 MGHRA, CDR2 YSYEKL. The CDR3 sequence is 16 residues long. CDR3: CASSQEKLSITYGYTF. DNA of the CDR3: TGCGCCAGCAGCCAAGAAAAACTGTCGATTACCTATGGCTACACCTTC.